The table lists the clone carrying this T cell receptor (beta chain) with a count of one. The sample belongs to a study of blood T cell repertoires in COVID-19. Across the study: COVID-19 samples from acute and convalescent phases originated in the United States, Italy and Spain. PBMCs, B-cell-depleted T cells, or T cells provided the cDNA or gDNA that made up the material.

V lost 0 bases and J 4 bases, leaving 16 bases between the germline ends. This CDR3 is 16 amino acids long. CDR1 is MGHRA and CDR2 is YSYEKL in the germline V gene. As handled by the study authors: Amplification from reference gene primers served as the basis for estimated nucleated cell counts. The table came from immunoSEQ multiplex PCR; TCRdb's copy has only in-frame clones and leaves some out. The DNA was the basis for D and trimming; V, J and clone size are from that table. The sample contains 200,000 to 300,000 clones, about four fifths of which appear only once. The chain is built from TRBV4-1 and TRBJ2-7, with D possibly matching TRBD1 (5 bases). Sequenced input: peripheral blood. This receptor was taken from a man older than 75 with acute or convalescent COVID-19. The CDR3 region is CASSQDEEQAQYEQYF. For the CDR3, the DNA is TGCGCCAGCAGCCAAGATGAGGAACAGGCCCAGTACGAGCAGTACTTC.